This entry describes one T cell receptor (beta chain). This entry is derived from a study of cytomegalovirus exposure and HLA in healthy donors. Both 60 Vbeta primers and 13 Jbeta primers went into the PCR. Authors' processing steps: Per a later analysis, the number of unique TCR beta chains was around 80 million, of which 10 million to 11 million were shared. Here immunoSEQ multiplex PCR was the method, and the copy in TCRdb shows in-frame clones only, minus some. From that table come the V and J calls and clone size; the DNA was used to work out D and trimming. This table has about 180,000 clones, roughly 70% appearing once. The CDR3 sequence is 17 residues long. Per the germline V gene, CDR1 is SGHDT and CDR2 is YYEEEE. V trimming: 1 base; J trimming: 4 bases; junction bases outside the gene matches: 11.

Sequencing input: PBMCs. The chain joins TRBV5-6 to TRBJ2-3, with TRBD2 matching over 8 bases. The source of this sequence is a male donor in good health and CMV-seronegative. The CDR3 DNA reads TGTGCCAGCAGCTTGTGGTCTAGCGGGTCACCGCCAGATACGCAGTATTTT. Translated: CASSLWSSGSPPDTQYF.